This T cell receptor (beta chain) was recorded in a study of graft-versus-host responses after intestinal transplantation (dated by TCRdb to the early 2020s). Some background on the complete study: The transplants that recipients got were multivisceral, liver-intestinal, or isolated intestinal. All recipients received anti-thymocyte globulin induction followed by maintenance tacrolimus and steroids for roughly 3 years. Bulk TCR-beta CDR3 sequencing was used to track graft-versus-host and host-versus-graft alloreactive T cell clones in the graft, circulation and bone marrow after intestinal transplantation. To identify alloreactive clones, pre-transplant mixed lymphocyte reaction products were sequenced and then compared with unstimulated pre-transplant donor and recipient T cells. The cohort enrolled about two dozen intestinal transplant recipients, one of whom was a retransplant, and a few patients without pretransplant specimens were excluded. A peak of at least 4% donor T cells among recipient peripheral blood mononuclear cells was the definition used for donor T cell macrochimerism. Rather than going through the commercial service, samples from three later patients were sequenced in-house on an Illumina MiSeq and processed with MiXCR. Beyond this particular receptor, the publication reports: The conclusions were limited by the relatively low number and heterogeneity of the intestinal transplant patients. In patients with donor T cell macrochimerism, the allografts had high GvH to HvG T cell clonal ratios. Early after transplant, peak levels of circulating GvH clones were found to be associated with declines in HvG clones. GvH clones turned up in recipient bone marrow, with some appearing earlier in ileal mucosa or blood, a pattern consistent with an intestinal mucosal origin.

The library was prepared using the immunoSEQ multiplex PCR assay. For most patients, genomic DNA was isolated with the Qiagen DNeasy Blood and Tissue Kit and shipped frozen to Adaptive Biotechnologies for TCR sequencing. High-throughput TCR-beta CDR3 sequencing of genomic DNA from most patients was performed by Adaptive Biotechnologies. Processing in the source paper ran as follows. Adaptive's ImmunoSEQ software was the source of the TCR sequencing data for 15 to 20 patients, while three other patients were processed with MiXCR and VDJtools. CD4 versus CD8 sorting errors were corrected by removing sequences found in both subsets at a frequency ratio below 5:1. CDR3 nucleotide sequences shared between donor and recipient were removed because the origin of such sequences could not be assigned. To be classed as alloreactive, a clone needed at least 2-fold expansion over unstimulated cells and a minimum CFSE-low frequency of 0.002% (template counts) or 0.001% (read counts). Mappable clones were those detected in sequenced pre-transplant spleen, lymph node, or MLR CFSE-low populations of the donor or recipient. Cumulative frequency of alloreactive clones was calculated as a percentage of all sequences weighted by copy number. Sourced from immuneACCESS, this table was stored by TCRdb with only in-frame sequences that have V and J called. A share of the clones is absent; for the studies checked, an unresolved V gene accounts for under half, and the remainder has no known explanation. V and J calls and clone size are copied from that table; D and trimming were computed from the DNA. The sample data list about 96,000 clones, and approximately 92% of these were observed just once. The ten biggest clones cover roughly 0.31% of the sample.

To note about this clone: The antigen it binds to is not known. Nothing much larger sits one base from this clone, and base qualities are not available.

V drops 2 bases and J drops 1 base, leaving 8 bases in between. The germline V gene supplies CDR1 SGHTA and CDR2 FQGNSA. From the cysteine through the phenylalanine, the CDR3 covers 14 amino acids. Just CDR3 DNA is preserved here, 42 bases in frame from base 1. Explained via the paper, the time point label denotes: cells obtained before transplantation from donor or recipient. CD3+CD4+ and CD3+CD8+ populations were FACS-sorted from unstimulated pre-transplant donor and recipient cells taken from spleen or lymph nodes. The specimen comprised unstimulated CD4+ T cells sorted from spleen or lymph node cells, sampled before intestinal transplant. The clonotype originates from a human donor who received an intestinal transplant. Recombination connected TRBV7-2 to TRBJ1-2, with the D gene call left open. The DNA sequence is TGTGCCAGCAGCTTAAAGGTCCTTAACTATGGCTACACCTTC. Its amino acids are CASSLKVLNYGYTF.